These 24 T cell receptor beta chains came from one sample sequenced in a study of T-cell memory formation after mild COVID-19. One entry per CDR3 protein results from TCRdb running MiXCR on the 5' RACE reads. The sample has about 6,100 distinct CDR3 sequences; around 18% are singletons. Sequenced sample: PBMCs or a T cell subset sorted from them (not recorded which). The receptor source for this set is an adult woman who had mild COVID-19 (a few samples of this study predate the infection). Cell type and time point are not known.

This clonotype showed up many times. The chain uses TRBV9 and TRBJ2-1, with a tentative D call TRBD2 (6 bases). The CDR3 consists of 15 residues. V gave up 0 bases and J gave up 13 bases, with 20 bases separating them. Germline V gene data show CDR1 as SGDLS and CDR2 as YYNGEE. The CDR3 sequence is CASSVDPPWRANQFF. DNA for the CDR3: TGTGCCAGCAGCGTAGACCCCCCGTGGAGGGCTAACCAGTTCTTC.

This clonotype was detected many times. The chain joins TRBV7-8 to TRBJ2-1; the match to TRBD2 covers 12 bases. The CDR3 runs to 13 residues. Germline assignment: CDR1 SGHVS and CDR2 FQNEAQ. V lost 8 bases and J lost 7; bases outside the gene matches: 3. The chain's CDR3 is CASASGRGNEQFF. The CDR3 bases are TGTGCCAGCGCTAGCGGGAGGGGAAATGAGCAGTTCTTC.

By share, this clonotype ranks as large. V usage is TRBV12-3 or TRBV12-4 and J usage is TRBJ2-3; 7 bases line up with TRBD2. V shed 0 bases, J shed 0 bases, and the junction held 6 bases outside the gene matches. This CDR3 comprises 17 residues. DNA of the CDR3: TGTGCCAGCAGTTTAGCGGGGAGGGGTCCTAGCACAGATACGCAGTATTTT. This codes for CASSLAGRGPSTDTQYF.

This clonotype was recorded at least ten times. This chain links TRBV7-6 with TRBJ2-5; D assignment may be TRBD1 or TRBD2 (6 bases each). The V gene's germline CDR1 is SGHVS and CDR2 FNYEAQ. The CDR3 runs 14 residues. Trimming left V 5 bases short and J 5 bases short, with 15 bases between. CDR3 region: CASSQVGGRETQYF. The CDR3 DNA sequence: TGTGCCAGCAGCCAAGTGGGGGGCCGGGAGACCCAGTACTTC.

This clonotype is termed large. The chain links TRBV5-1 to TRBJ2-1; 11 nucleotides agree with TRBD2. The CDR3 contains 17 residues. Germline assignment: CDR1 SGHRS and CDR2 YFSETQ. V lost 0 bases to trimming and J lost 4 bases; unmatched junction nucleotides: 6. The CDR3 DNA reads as TGCGCCAGCAGCTTGGCCCCCCTAGCGGGGGGTTACAATGAGCAGTTCTTC. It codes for CASSLAPLAGGYNEQFF.

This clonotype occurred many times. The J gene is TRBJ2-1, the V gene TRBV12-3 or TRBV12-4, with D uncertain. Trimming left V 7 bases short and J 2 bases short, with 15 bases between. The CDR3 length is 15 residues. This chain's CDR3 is CASIASEVPYNEQFF. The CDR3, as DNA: TGTGCCAGCATCGCATCCGAAGTACCCTACAATGAGCAGTTCTTC.

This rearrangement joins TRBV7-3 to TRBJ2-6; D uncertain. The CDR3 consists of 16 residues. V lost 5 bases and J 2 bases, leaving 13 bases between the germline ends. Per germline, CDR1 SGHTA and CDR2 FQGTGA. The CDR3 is CASSPSFSPGANVLTF. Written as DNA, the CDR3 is TGTGCCAGCAGCCCTTCCTTTTCGCCTGGGGCCAACGTCCTGACTTTC. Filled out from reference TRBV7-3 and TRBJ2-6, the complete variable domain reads GAGVSQTPSNKVTEKGKYVELRCDPISGHTALYWYRQSLGQGPEFLIYFQGTGAADDSGLPNDRFFAVRPEGSVSTLKIQRTERGDSAVYLCASSPSFSPGANVLTFGAGSRLTVL.

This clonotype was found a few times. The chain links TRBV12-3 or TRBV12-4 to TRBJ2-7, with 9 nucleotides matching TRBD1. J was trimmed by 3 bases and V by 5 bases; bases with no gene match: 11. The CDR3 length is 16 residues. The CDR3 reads CASSPAGTGFLYEQYF. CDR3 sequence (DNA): TGTGCCAGCAGTCCAGCCGGGACAGGGTTTCTCTACGAGCAGTACTTC.

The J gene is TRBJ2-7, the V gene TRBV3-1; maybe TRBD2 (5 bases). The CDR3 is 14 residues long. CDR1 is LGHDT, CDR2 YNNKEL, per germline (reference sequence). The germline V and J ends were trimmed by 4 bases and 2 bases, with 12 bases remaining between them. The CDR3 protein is CASSPRAGAYEQYV. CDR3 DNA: TGTGCCAGCAGCCCTCGCGCCGGGGCCTACGAGCAGTACGTC.

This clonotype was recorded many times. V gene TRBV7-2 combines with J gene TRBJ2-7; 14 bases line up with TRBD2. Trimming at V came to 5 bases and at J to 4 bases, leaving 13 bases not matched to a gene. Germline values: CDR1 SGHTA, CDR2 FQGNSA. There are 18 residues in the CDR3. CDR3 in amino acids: CASSPSPGTSGSGYEQYF. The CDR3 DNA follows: TGTGCCAGCAGCCCCAGCCCCGGGACTAGCGGGAGTGGATACGAGCAGTACTTC.

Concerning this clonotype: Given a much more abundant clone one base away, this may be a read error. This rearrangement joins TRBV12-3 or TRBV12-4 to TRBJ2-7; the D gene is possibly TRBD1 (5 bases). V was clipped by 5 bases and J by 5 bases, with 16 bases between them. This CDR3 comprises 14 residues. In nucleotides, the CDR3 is TGTGCCAGCAGTCCAATTAGCAGGGTCGACGAGCAGTACTTC. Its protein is CASSPISRVDEQYF.

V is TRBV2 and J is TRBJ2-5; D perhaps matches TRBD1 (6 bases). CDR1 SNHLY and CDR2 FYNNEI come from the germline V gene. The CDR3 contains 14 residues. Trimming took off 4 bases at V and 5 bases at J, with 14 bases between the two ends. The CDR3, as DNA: TGTGCCAGCAGTGTCTGGGGGCAGGAGGAGACCCAGTACTTC. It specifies CASSVWGQEETQYF.

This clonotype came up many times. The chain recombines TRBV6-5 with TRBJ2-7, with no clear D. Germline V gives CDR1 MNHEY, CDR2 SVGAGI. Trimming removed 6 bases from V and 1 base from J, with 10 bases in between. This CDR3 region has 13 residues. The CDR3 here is CASSALRSYEQYF. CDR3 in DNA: TGTGCCAGCAGCGCACTCAGGTCCTACGAGCAGTACTTC.

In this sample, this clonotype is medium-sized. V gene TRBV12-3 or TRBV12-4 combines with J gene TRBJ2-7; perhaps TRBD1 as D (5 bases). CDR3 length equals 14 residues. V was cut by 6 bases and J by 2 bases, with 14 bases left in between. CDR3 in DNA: TGTGCCAGCAGAGACGGTATAGGGGCCTACGAGCAGTACTTC. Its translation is CASRDGIGAYEQYF.

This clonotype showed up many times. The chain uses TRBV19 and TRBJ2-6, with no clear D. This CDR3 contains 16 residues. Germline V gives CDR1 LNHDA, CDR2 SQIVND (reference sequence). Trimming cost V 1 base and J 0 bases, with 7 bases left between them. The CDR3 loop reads CASSIGSVSGANVLTF. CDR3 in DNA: TGTGCCAGTAGTATAGGGTCAGTCTCTGGGGCCAACGTCCTGACTTTC.

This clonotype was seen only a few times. CDR3 amino acids: CASSSPTNTGELFF. CDR3 DNA sequence: TGCGCCAGCAGCTCCCCCACAAACACCGGGGAGCTGTTTTTT. This sequence joins TRBV5-1 and TRBJ2-2; D gene unclear. The length of the CDR3 is 14 residues. Trimming took 3 bases from V and 2 from J, leaving 8 bases between them. Germline V lookup: CDR1 SGHRS, CDR2 YFSETQ.

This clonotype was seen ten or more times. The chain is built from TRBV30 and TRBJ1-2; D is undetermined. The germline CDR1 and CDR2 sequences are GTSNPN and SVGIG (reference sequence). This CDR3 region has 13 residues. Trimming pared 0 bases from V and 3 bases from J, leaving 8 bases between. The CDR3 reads CAWSVMGYYGYTF. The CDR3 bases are TGTGCCTGGAGTGTAATGGGTTACTATGGCTACACCTTC.

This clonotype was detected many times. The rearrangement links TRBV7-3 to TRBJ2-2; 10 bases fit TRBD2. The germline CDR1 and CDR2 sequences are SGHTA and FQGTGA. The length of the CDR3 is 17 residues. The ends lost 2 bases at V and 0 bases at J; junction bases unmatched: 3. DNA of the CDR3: TGTGCCAGCAGCTTATGGGGACTAGCGCCGAACACCGGGGAGCTGTTTTTT. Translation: CASSLWGLAPNTGELFF.

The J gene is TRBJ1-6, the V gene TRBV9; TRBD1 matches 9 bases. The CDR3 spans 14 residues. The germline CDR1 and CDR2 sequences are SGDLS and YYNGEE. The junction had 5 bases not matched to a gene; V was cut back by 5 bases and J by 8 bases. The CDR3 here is CASSAGQGYSPLHF. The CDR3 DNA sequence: TGTGCCAGCAGTGCCGGACAGGGGTATTCACCCCTCCACTTT.

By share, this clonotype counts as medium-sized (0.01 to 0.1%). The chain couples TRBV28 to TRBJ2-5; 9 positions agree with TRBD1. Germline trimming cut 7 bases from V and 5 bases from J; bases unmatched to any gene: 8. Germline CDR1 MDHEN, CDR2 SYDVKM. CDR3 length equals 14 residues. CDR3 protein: CASNWRQGVETQYF. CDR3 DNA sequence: TGTGCCAGCAATTGGAGACAGGGGGTCGAGACCCAGTACTTC. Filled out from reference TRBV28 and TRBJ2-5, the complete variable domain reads DVKVTQSSRYLVKRTGEKVFLECVQDMDHENMFWYRQDPGLGLRLIYFSYDVKMKEKGDIPEGYSVSREKKERFSLILESASTNQTSMYLCASNWRQGVETQYFGPGTRLLVL.

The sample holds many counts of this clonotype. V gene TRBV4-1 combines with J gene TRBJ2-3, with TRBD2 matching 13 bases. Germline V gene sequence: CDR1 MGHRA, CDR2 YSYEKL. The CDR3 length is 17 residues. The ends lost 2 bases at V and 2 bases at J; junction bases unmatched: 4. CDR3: CASSQRTSGGVTDTQYF. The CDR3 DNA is TGCGCCAGCAGCCAAAGAACTAGCGGGGGGGTCACAGATACGCAGTATTTT.

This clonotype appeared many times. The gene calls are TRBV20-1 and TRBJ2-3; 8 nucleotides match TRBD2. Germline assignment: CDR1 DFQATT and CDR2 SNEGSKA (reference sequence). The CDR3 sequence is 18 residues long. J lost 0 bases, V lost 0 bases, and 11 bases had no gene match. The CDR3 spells CSARELPSGPFSTDTQYF. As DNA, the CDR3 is TGCAGTGCTAGAGAACTTCCTAGCGGGCCTTTTAGCACAGATACGCAGTATTTT.

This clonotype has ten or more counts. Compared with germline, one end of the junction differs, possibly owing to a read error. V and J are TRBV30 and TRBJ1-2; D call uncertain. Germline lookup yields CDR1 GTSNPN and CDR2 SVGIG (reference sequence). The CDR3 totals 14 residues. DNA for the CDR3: TGTTCCTGGAGTTTCTTCGTGGGTAACTATGGCTACACCTTC. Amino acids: CSWSFFVGNYGYTF.

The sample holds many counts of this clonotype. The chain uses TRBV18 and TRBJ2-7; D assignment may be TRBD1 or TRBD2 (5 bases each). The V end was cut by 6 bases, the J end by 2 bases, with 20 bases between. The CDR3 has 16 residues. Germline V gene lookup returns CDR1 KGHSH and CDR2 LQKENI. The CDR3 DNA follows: TGTGCCAGCTCCCGAATTCCCGGGACGGTAGCCTACGAGCAGTACTTC. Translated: CASSRIPGTVAYEQYF. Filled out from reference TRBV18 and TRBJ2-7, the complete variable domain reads NAGVMQNPRHLVRRRGQEARLRCSPMKGHSHVYWYRQLPEEGLKFMVYLQKENIIDESGMPKERFSAEFPKEGPSILRIQQVVRGDSAAYFCASSRIPGTVAYEQYFGPGTRLTVT.